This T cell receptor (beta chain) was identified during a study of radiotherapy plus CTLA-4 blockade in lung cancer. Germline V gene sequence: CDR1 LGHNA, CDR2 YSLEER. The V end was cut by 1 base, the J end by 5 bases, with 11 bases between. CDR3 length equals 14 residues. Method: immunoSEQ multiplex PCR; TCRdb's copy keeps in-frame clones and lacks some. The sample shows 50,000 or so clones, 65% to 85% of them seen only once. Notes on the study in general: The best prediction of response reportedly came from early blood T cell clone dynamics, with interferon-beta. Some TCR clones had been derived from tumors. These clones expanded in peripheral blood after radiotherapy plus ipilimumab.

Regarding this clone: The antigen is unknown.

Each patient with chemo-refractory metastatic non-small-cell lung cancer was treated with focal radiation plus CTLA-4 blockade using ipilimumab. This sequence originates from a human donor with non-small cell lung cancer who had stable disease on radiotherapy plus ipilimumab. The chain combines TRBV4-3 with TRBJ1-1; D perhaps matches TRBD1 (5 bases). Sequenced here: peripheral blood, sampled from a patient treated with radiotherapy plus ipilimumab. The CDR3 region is CASSQGSGDTEAFF. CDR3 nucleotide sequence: TGCGCCAGCAGCCAAGGTTCGGGGGATACTGAAGCTTTCTTT.